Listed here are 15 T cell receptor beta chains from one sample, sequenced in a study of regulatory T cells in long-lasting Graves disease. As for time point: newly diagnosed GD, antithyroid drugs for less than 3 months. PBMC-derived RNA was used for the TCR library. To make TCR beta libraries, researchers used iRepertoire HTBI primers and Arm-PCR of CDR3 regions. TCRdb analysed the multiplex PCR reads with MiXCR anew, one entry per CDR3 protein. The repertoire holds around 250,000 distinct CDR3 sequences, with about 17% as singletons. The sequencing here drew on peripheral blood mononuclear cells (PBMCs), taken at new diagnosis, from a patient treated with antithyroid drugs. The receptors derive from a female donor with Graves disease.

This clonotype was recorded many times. CDR3 sequence (DNA): TGTGCCAGTAGAAGTCGAAGGGGAGGAGAAAAACTGTTTTTT. Amino acids: CASRSRRGGEKLFF. The chain is built from TRBV19 and TRBJ1-4, with D possibly TRBD1 on 5 matching bases. The CDR3 consists of 14 residues. Germline V lookup: CDR1 LNHDA, CDR2 SQIVND (reference sequence). Trimming removed 6 bases from V and 8 bases from J, with 16 bases in between.

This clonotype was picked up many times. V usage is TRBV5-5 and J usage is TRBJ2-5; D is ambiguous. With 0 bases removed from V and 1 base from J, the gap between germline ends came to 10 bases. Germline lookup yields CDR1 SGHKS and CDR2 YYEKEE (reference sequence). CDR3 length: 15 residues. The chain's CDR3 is CASSLAKAVQETQYF. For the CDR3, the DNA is TGTGCCAGCAGCTTGGCAAAGGCAGTCCAAGAGACCCAGTACTTC.

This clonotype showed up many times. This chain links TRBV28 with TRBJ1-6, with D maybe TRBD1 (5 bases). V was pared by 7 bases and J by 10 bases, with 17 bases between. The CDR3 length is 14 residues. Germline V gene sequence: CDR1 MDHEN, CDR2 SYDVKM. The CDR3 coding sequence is TGTGCCAGCAAGGGCGCAGGGTCTCTCTCACCCCTCCACTTT. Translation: CASKGAGSLSPLHF.

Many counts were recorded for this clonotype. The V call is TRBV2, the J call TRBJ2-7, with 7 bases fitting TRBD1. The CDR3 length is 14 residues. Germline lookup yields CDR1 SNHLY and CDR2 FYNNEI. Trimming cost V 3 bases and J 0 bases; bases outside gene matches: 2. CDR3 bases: TGTGCCAGCAGTGACGGGACAGTCTCCTACGAGCAGTACTTC. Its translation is CASSDGTVSYEQYF.

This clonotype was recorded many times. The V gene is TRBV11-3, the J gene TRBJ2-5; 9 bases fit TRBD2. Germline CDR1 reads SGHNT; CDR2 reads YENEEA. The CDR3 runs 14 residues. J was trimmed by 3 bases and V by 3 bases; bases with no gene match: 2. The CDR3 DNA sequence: TGTGCCAGCAGCTTGCTAGCGGGAAAAGAGACCCAGTACTTC. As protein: CASSLLAGKETQYF.

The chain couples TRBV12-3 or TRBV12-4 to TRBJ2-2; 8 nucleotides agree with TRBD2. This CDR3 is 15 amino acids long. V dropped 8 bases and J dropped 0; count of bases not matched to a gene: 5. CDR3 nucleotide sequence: TGTGCCAGCCGCGGACTAGCTGCGAACACCGGGGAGCTGTTTTTT. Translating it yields CASRGLAANTGELFF.

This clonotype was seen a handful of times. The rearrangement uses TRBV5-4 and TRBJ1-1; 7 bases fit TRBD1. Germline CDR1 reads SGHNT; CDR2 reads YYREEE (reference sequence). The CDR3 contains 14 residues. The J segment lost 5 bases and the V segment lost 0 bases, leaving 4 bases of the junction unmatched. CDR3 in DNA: TGTGCCAGCAGCTTGGGAGGGACAGTGACTGAAGCTTTCTTT. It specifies CASSLGGTVTEAFF.

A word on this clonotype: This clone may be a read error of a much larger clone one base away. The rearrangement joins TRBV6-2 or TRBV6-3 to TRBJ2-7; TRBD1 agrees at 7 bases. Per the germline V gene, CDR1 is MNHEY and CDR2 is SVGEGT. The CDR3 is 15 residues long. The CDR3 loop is CASSYSATGYNDQYF. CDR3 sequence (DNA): TGTGCCAGCAGTTACTCTGCGACAGGGTACAACGACCAGTACTTC.

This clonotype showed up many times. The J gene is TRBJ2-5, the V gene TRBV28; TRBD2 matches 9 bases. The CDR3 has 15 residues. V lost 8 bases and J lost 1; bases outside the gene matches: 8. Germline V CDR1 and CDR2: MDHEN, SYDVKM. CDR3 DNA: TGTGCCAGCCTCGGCGGCGGGAGGGCCCAAGAGACCCAGTACTTC. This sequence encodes CASLGGGRAQETQYF.

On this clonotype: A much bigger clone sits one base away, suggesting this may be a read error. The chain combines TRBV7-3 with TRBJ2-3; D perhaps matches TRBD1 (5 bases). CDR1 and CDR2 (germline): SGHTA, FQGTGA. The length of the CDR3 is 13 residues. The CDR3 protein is CTSSRDRTDTQYF. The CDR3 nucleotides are TGTACCAGCAGCCGAGACAGAACAGATACGCAGTATTTT.

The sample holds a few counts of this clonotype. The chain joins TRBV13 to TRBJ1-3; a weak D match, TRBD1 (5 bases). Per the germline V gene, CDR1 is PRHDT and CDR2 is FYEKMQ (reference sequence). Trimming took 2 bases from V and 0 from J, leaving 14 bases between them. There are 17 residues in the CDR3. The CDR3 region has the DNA TGTGCCAGCAGCTTATTTAGTGGGGCCAGCTCTGGAAACACCATATATTTT. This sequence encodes CASSLFSGASSGNTIYF.

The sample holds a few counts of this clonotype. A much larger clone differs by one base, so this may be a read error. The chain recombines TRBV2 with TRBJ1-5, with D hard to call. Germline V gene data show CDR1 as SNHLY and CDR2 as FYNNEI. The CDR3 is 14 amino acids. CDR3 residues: CASSKGGRNQLQHF. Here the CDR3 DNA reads TGTGCCAGCAGTAAGGGAGGACGCAATCAGCTCCAGCATTTT.

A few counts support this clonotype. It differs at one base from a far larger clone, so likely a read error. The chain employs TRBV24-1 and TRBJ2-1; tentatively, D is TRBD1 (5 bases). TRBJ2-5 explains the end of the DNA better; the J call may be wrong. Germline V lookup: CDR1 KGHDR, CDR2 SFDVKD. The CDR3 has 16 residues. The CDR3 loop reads CATSEPDKGKQETQYF. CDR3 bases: TGTGCCACCAGTGAACCGGACAAGGGTAAACAAGAGACCCAGTACTTC.

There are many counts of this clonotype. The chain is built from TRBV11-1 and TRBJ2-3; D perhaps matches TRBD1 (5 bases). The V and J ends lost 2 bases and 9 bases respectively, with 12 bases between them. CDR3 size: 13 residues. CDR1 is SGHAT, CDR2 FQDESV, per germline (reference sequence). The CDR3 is CASSLTGLKTQYF. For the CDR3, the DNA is TGTGCCAGCAGCTTAACAGGTTTAAAGACGCAGTATTTT.

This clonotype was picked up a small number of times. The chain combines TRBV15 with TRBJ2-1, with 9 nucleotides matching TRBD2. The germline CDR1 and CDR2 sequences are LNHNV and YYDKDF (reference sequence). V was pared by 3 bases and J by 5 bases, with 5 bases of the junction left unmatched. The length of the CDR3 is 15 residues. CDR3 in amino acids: CATSRGGLANNEQFF. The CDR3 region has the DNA TGTGCCACCAGCAGGGGGGGACTAGCTAACAATGAGCAGTTCTTC.